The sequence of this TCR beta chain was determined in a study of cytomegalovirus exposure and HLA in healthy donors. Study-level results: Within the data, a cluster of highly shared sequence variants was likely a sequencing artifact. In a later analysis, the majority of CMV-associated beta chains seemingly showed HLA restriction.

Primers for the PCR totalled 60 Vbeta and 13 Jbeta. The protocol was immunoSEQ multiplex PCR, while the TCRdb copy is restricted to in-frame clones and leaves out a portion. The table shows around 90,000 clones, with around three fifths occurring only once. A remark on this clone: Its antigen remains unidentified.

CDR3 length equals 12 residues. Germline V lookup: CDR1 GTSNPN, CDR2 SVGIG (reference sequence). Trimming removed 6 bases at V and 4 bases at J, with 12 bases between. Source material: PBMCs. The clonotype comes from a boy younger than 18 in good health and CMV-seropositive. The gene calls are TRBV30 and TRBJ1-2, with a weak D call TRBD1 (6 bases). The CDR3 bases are TGTGCCTGCTCCTCGGACAGCTATGGCTACACCTTC. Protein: CACSSDSYGYTF.